This TCR beta chain was observed in a study of shared clonotypes between healthy human individuals. Trimming at V came to 4 bases and at J to 6 bases, leaving 10 bases not matched to a gene. This CDR3 contains 15 residues. Germline values: CDR1 MNHNS, CDR2 SASEGT. Profiled with immunoSEQ multiplex PCR; TCRdb holds only in-frame clones, not every one. The sample comprises some 240,000 clones, over 50% of which are singletons, and over 8.5% rests with the top ten. Study-wide points: Approximately 4.5% was the fraction of naive CD4 clonotypes found shared across a handful of donors.

CD45RA-negative memory and CD45RA+ naive subsets were split from the CD4+ cells. Details on this clone: The antigen remains undetermined.

The sequence came from a man aged 25 to 40 in good health. Sequenced: memory CD4+ T cells sorted from blood. The subset here: CD45RA-negative fraction. The chain carries TRBV6-1 and TRBJ2-7; TRBD2 agrees at 9 bases. CDR3 sequence reads: CASSGSGSSSREQYF. Here the CDR3 DNA reads TGTGCCAGCAGTGGTAGCGGGAGTAGTTCGCGCGAGCAGTACTTC.